This note documents a single T cell receptor beta chain sequence. Its specificity is unknown. The source of the sample is a study of T-cell reconstitution after alpha-beta-depleted transplantation in children. The CDR3 totals 18 residues. The V and J ends lost 0 bases and 0 bases respectively, with 15 bases between them. Germline V lookup: CDR1 MNHEY, CDR2 SVGAGI. During its preparation, the TCRbeta library received unique molecular identifiers. MiXCR was run by TCRdb on the PCR reads, yielding one entry per CDR3 protein. The sample holds a few hundred thousand distinct CDR3 sequences, roughly two fifths seen once. Study observations and caveats: A year had passed since transplant, and T-cell counts and diversity by then came mostly from newly produced T cells.

The TCR sequence derives from a girl aged 2 to 10 with aplastic anemia, due to receive a stem cell transplant. Sequencing was performed on PBMCs, taken before TCRalphabeta/CD19-depleted stem cell transplant. The gene calls are TRBV6-5 and TRBJ1-5; D unresolved. The CDR3 bases are TGTGCCAGCAGTTACTCCTCGAGGGAGGGTTATAGCAATCAGCCCCAGCATTTT. Translation: CASSYSSREGYSNQPQHF.